Listed below are T cell receptor beta chains from one sample, sequenced in a study of T cells in Graves' hyperthyroidism and ophthalmopathy. TCRdb redid the calling of the multiplex PCR reads with MiXCR, one entry per CDR3 protein. Of about 350,000 distinct CDR3 sequences detected, approximately 15% appear once; the ten largest clones hold about 26%. Sequenced: blood. All receptors derive from a woman in her twenties or thirties with Graves' hyperthyroidism. The CDR3 runs from the conserved cysteine through the conserved F or W. D genes are given only for firm matches. The size field is filled for only some rows; it gives once, few, many or a size class.

CDR3,DNA,size,V,D,J
CASSVAGTSNTIYF,TGTGCCAGCAGCGTAGCCGGGACAAGCAACACCATATATTTT,-,TRBV9,-,TRBJ1-3
CASSRGAGNTIYF,TGTGCCAGCAGTCGGGGAGCTGGAAACACCATATATTTT,many,TRBV28,-,TRBJ1-3
CSVVEGSSGSYEQYF,TGCAGCGTTGTGGAAGGGTCTAGCGGGAGCTACGAGCAGTACTTC,many,TRBV29-1,TRBD2,TRBJ2-7
CASSRGTGGSLQETQYF,TGTGCCAGCAGTCGAGGGACCGGGGGCAGTCTTCAAGAGACCCAGTACTTC,few,TRBV12-3/TRBV12-4,-,TRBJ2-5
CSARVQLTNEKLFF,TGCAGTGCTAGGGTACAGCTAACTAATGAAAAACTGTTTTTT,many,TRBV20-1,-,TRBJ1-4
CASSSDILEQYF,TGTGCCAGCAGCTCCGACATCTTGGAGCAGTACTTC,many,TRBV28,-,TRBJ2-7
CASSDRTGGADTEAFF,TGTGCCAGCAGTGACCGGACAGGGGGCGCTGACACTGAAGCTTTCTTT,-,TRBV9,TRBD1,TRBJ1-1
CASSLRGRINYGYTF,TGCGCCAGCAGCCTTCGGGGGAGGATTAACTATGGCTACACCTTC,-,TRBV4-1,-,TRBJ1-2
CASSNLYEGGYTF,TGTGCCAGCAGCAATTTGTATGAGGGAGGCTACACCTTC,many,TRBV12-3/TRBV12-4,-,TRBJ1-2
CASSNLAGSSYEQYF,TGCGCCAGCAGCAACCTAGCGGGGAGCTCCTACGAGCAGTACTTC,-,TRBV5-1,TRBD2,TRBJ2-7
CSARDDRGQETQYF,TGCAGTGCTAGAGATGACAGAGGCCAAGAGACCCAGTACTTC,many,TRBV20-1,-,TRBJ2-5
CASSQGRDDEKLFF,TGTGCCAGCAGCCAGGGGCGCGACGATGAAAAACTGTTTTTT,many,TRBV6-1,-,TRBJ1-4
CASSLEIRGSYNSPLHF,TGCGCCAGCAGCTTGGAGATTAGAGGCTCCTATAATTCACCCCTCCACTTT,many,TRBV5-1,-,TRBJ1-6
CASSVVPGVRETQYF,TGTGCCAGCAGCGTAGTGCCAGGGGTCCGGGAGACCCAGTACTTC,-,TRBV9,-,TRBJ2-5
CASSQWTGYEQYF,TGCGCCAGCAGCCAATGGACAGGCTACGAGCAGTACTTC,-,TRBV4-1,TRBD1,TRBJ2-7
CSVEVFGTPSSYNEQFF,TGCAGCGTTGAAGTTTTCGGGACTCCCAGCTCCTACAATGAGCAGTTCTTC,many,TRBV29-1,-,TRBJ2-1
CASSLEWGANQPQHF,TGCGCCAGCAGCTTGGAGTGGGGAGCAAATCAGCCCCAGCATTTT,many,TRBV5-1,-,TRBJ1-5
CACYRGQVYEQYF,TGTGCCTGTTACAGGGGACAGGTCTACGAGCAGTACTTC,many,TRBV30,TRBD1,TRBJ2-7
CASRTGSGYNEQFF,TGTGCCAGCAGAACAGGGTCGGGCTACAATGAGCAGTTCTTC,many,TRBV7-8,-,TRBJ2-1
CASSVSGSYEQYF,TGTGCCAGCAGTGTATCCGGGTCCTACGAGCAGTACTTC,many,TRBV2,-,TRBJ2-7
CSVAGTGGNEQFF,TGCAGCGTTGCCGGGACAGGGGGCAATGAGCAGTTCTTC,many,TRBV29-1,TRBD1,TRBJ2-1
CASSGLWGGGNEQFF,TGTGCCAGCAGCGGTTTGTGGGGAGGAGGAAATGAGCAGTTCTTC,few,TRBV9,-,TRBJ2-1
CASSSISGTRTQYF,TGTGCCAGCAGCTCAATTTCCGGGACTAGGACCCAGTACTTC,-,TRBV7-6,TRBD2,TRBJ2-5
CASRPFTGELFF,TGTGCCAGTAGGCCATTCACCGGGGAGCTGTTTTTT,few,TRBV19,-,TRBJ2-2
CASQGPYEQYF,TGTGCCTCACAGGGCCCCTACGAGCAGTACTTC,many,TRBV6-2/TRBV6-3,-,TRBJ2-7
CASGPSLAGYNEQFF,TGTGCCAGCGGCCCCTCTCTAGCGGGGTACAATGAGCAGTTCTTC,-,TRBV3-1,TRBD2,TRBJ2-1
CASSNEREAVKQYF,TGTGCCAGCAGCAATGAGCGGGAAGCAGTTAAGCAGTACTTC,many,TRBV7-8,TRBD2,TRBJ2-7
CSAHNPTGGVYEQYF,TGCAGTGCTCACAACCCCACCGGGGGGGTATACGAGCAGTACTTC,few,TRBV20-1,TRBD2,TRBJ2-7
CATSRTGELFF,TGTGCCACCAGCCGCACCGGGGAGCTGTTTTTT,many,TRBV24-1,-,TRBJ2-2
CATLNTEAFF,TGTGCCACCCTGAACACTGAAGCTTTCTTT,-,TRBV2,-,TRBJ1-1
CAIEPTGATYNEQFF,TGTGCCATCGAACCGACAGGGGCAACCTACAATGAGCAGTTCTTC,once,TRBV28,TRBD1,TRBJ2-1
CASSEQGYGVQETQYF,TGTGCCAGCAGCGAACAGGGGTACGGGGTACAAGAGACCCAGTACTTC,-,TRBV11-2,TRBD1,TRBJ2-5
CASRGTGGTGNTIYF,TGTGCCAGCAGAGGGACAGGGGGCACTGGAAACACCATATATTTT,-,TRBV6-1,TRBD1,TRBJ1-3
CASEPLNTGELFF,TGTGCCAGTGAGCCGCTGAACACCGGGGAGCTGTTTTTT,many,TRBV28,-,TRBJ2-2
CASSPPTGRADNEQFF,TGTGCCAGCTCACCACCCACCGGGAGGGCCGACAATGAGCAGTTCTTC,-,TRBV18,TRBD2,TRBJ2-1
CATSDPPGQLGYTF,TGTGCCACCAGTGACCCCCCTGGACAGCTAGGCTACACCTTC,many,TRBV24-1,-,TRBJ1-2
CASSLDLAGELFF,TGTGCCAGCAGCTTAGATCTTGCCGGGGAGCTGTTTTTT,many,TRBV11-2,-,TRBJ2-2
CAWKGAKNIQYF,TGTGCCTGGAAGGGGGCCAAAAACATTCAGTACTTC,few,TRBV30,-,TRBJ2-4
CASSSDRGNTEAFF,TGTGCCAGCAGTTCCGACAGGGGGAACACTGAAGCTTTCTTT,many,TRBV28,TRBD1,TRBJ1-1
CASSSNFGSPNEQFF,TGTGCCAGCAGCTCAAACTTTGGGAGTCCGAATGAGCAGTTCTTC,few,TRBV7-9,-,TRBJ2-1
CSVEEVDRELPFF,TGCAGCGTTGAAGAGGTCGACAGGGAGTTGCCGTTCTTC,-,TRBV29-1,TRBD1,TRBJ2-1
CASSFRGIEGYTF,TGTGCCAGCAGTTTTCGGGGGATAGAGGGCTACACCTTC,many,TRBV28,-,TRBJ1-2
CAWRGVGKKQFF,TGTGCCTGGAGGGGGGTAGGGAAGAAGCAGTTCTTC,-,TRBV30,-,TRBJ2-1
CASSPDRAGQPQHF,TGTGCCAGCAGCCCGGACAGAGCGGGTCAGCCCCAGCATTTT,once,TRBV6-1,-,TRBJ1-5
CASSQLGLAGGQSYNEQFF,TGTGCCAGCAGCCAGTTGGGACTAGCGGGAGGGCAGTCCTACAATGAGCAGTTCTTC,few,TRBV3-1,TRBD2,TRBJ2-1
CASSLDGALTDTQYF,TGCGCCAGCAGCTTGGACGGAGCCCTGACAGATACGCAGTATTTT,many,TRBV5-1,-,TRBJ2-3
CASSAGTGLVLNYGYTF,TGCGCCAGCAGCGCCGGGACAGGACTGGTCCTTAACTATGGCTACACCTTC,few,TRBV5-1,TRBD1,TRBJ1-2
CASSEFWNSPFRGANVLTF,TGTGCCAGCAGTGAATTTTGGAACAGCCCTTTTCGTGGGGCCAACGTCCTGACTTTC,few,TRBV6-4,-,TRBJ2-6
CASSRTGTGANVLTF,TGTGCCAGCAGTAGGACAGGGACTGGGGCCAACGTCCTGACTTTC,once,TRBV7-3,TRBD1,TRBJ2-6
CSARTFGGAENTEAFF,TGCAGTGCTAGGACCTTCGGGGGGGCGGAGAACACTGAAGCTTTCTTT,many,TRBV20-1,-,TRBJ1-1
CASSFWADLTNEQFF,TGTGCCAGCAGTTTTTGGGCAGACCTAACCAATGAGCAGTTCTTC,many,TRBV28,-,TRBJ2-1
CASSSEVQFF,TGTGCCAGCAGCTCCGAGGTCCAGTTCTTC,many,TRBV7-2,-,TRBJ2-1
CASRGSGTEASF,TGTGCCAGCAGGGGGTCAGGCACTGAAGCTTCCTTT,-,TRBV28,-,TRBJ1-1
CSVHLTSGSDEQFF,TGCAGCGTTCATTTGACTAGCGGGAGCGATGAGCAGTTCTTC,few,TRBV29-1,TRBD2,TRBJ2-1
CASSVDGTSGSGETQYF,TGTGCCAGCAGCGTAGACGGGACTAGCGGGAGTGGCGAGACCCAGTACTTC,few,TRBV9,TRBD2,TRBJ2-5
CASRVLCGRAFGVTDTQYF,TGTGCCAGCAGGGTACTTTGCGGGAGGGCCTTCGGGGTCACAGATACGCAGTATTTT,-,TRBV9,TRBD2,TRBJ2-3
CASSTVAGGHNEQFF,TGTGCCAGCAGTACGGTAGCGGGAGGGCACAATGAGCAGTTCTTC,many,TRBV2,TRBD2,TRBJ2-1
CASSVANRLNYEQYF,TGTGCCAGCAGCGTCGCTAATCGCTTGAACTACGAGCAGTACTTC,-,TRBV9,-,TRBJ2-7
CASSPLPRGSSEQYF,TGTGCCAGCAGCCCCTTACCGAGGGGATCTAGCGAGCAGTACTTC,-,TRBV7-8,-,TRBJ2-7